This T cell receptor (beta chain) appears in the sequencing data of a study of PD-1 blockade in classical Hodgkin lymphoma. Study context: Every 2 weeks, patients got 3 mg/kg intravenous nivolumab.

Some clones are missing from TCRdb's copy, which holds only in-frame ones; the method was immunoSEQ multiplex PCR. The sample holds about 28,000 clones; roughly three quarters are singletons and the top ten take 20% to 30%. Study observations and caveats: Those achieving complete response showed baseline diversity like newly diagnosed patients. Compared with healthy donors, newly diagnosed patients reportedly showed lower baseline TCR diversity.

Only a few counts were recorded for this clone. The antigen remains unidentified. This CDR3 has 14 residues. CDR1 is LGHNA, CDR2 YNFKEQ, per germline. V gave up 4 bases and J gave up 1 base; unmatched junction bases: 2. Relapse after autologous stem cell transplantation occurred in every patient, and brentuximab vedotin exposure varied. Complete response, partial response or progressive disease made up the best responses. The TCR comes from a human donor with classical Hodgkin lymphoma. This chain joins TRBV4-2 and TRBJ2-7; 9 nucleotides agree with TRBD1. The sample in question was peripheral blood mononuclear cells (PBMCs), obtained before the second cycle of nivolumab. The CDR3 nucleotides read TGTGCCAGCAGCCGGACAGGGGAGTCCTACGAGCAGTACTTC. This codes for CASSRTGESYEQYF.